The 7 T cell receptor beta chains below come from one sample, sequenced in a study of blood T cell repertoires in COVID-19. The protocol was immunoSEQ multiplex PCR, while the TCRdb copy is restricted to in-frame clones and leaves out a portion. The sample includes over 150,000 clones, about 85% seen only once; the top ten take 7% to 10%. Material for sequencing was peripheral blood. These receptors were taken from an older woman with COVID-19, enrolled during active disease.

V gene TRBV7-9 combines with J gene TRBJ1-4; D not certain. CDR1 and CDR2 from the germline V gene are SEHNR and FQNEAQ (reference sequence). V was cut by 0 bases and J by 0 bases, with 8 bases left in between. The CDR3 sequence is 16 residues long. The CDR3 sequence is CASSLAMASTNEKLFF. The CDR3 coding sequence is TGTGCCAGCAGCTTAGCGATGGCATCAACTAATGAAAAACTGTTTTTT. The full variable domain, with the rest looked up from reference TRBV7-9 and TRBJ1-4, is DTGVSQNPRHKITKRGQNVTFRCDPISEHNRLYWYRQTLGQGPEFLTYFQNEAQLEKSRLLSDRFSAERPKGSFSTLEIQRTEQGDSAMYLCASSLAMASTNEKLFFGSGTQLSVL.

The gene calls are TRBV29-1 and TRBJ1-1, with 7 bases identical to TRBD1. The CDR3 extends over 15 amino acids. Germline assignment: CDR1 SQVTM and CDR2 ANQGSEA. After removal of 4 bases from V and 0 bases from J, the junction contained 8 bases not matched to a gene. The CDR3 sequence: CSVGPRGQLNTEAFF. The CDR3 DNA reads as TGCAGCGTTGGCCCACGGGGACAGCTGAACACTGAAGCTTTCTTT.

CDR3 DNA: TGTGCCAGCAGGAACGGAGGGGCAGTCGAGCAGTACTTC. Its translation: CASRNGGAVEQYF. The chain links TRBV25-1 to TRBJ2-7, with D tentatively TRBD2 (6 bases). There are 13 residues in the CDR3. Looked up from germline, CDR1 is MGHDK and CDR2 is SYGVNS. The V and J ends lost 6 bases and 6 bases respectively, with 15 bases between them.

The V and J genes are TRBV7-9 and TRBJ1-5; D is ambiguous. CDR3 length equals 12 residues. CDR1 is SEHNR, CDR2 FQNEAQ, per germline (reference sequence). V was trimmed by 0 bases and J by 7 bases, leaving 4 bases between them. CDR3 DNA sequence: TGTGCCAGCAGCTTAGCATTACAGCCCCAGCATTTT. Its translation is CASSLALQPQHF.

The chain is built from TRBV6-5 and TRBJ1-5, with D possibly TRBD1 on 6 matching bases. This CDR3 comprises 15 residues. Germline assignment: CDR1 MNHEY and CDR2 SVGAGI. Trimming removed 7 bases from V and 6 bases from J, with 19 bases in between. This chain's CDR3 is CASNPQAPRGQPQHF. CDR3 bases: TGTGCCAGCAACCCACAGGCCCCCAGGGGTCAGCCCCAGCATTTT.

The chain couples TRBV5-1 to TRBJ2-6; D not resolved. From germline, CDR1 is SGHRS and CDR2 YFSETQ. This CDR3 contains 15 residues. Trimming pared 4 bases from V and 0 bases from J, leaving 8 bases between. The CDR3 sequence is CASSHIVSGANVLTF. The CDR3 nucleotides are TGCGCCAGCAGCCACATCGTCTCTGGGGCCAACGTCCTGACTTTC.

This chain connects TRBV28 to TRBJ1-2; unclear D gene. The V gene lost 5 bases and the J gene lost 0 bases, with 13 bases spanning the gap. Germline loops: CDR1 MDHEN, CDR2 SYDVKM. This CDR3 has 15 amino acids. The CDR3 sequence: CASSRTRHSNYGYTF. The DNA of the CDR3 is TGTGCCAGCAGTCGAACCCGACACTCTAACTATGGCTACACCTTC.